The clone carrying this T cell receptor (beta chain) was observed a single time. Antigen specificity is unknown. V gave up 2 bases and J gave up 14 bases, with 16 bases separating them. Germline V gene sequence: CDR1 KGHSH, CDR2 LQKENI. CDR3 length equals 14 residues. The sample is drawn from a study of T cell responses to AZD1222 COVID-19 vaccine. Clones were sequenced by immunoSEQ multiplex PCR, and TCRdb holds only the in-frame ones, with some missing. Here the sample spans approximately 200,000 clones, 93% being singletons. General study findings and limits: Among spike-specific TCRs, nearly half reportedly target unmutated variant regions.

Recipients boosted at about 4 weeks or about 12 weeks are pooled. The origin of this receptor is an adult who received the AZD1222 COVID-19 vaccine. The sequencing used peripheral blood, collected 28 days after the second AZD1222 dose. The genes are TRBV18 and TRBJ1-6, with TRBD1 as a possible D gene (6 bases). The CDR3, as DNA: TGTGCCAGCTCACCAATACCCGCCCAGGGGTCCCTCCACTTT. Protein: CASSPIPAQGSLHF.